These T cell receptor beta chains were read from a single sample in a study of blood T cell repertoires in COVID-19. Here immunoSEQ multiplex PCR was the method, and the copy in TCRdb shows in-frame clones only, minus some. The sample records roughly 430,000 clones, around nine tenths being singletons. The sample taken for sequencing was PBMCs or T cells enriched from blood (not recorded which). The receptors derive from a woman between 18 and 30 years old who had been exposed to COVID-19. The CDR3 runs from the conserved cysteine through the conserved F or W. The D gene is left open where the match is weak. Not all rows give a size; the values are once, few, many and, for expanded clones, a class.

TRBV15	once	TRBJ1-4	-	CATSRDRVNVNEKLFF	TGTGCCACCAGCAGAGATCGGGTCAACGTTAATGAAAAACTGTTTTTT
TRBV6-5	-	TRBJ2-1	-	CASSYSSLANNEQFF	TGTGCCAGCAGTTACTCCTCGCTAGCGAACAATGAGCAGTTCTTC
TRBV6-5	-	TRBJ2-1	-	CAASQPPGKQFF	TGTGCCGCCAGCCAGCCTCCGGGGAAGCAGTTCTTC
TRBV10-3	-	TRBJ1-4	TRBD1	CAISESGQGGEKLFF	TGTGCCATCAGTGAGTCGGGACAGGGTGGCGAAAAACTGTTTTTT
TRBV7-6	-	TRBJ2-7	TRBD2	CASSLTSGHYEQYF	TGTGCCAGCAGCCTAACTAGCGGCCACTACGAGCAGTACTTC
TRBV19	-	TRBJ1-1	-	CASSIPTGQPNTEAFF	TGTGCCAGTAGTATCCCCACGGGACAACCGAACACTGAAGCTTTCTTT
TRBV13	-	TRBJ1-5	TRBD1	CASSLRGQEPQHF	TGTGCCAGCAGCTTAAGGGGGCAGGAGCCCCAGCATTTT
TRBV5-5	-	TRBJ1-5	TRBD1	CASSPGTGLSNQPQHF	TGTGCCAGCAGCCCTGGGACAGGGCTTAGCAATCAGCCCCAGCATTTT
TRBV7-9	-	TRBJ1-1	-	CASSVGREAFF	TGTGCCAGCAGCGTTGGCAGAGAAGCTTTCTTT
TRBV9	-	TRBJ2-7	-	CASSVGEFSSYEQYF	TGTGCCAGCAGCGTAGGTGAGTTTAGCTCCTACGAGCAGTACTTC
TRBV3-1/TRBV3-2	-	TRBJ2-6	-	CASSQTGKALQEANVLTF	TGTGCCAGCAGCCAAACCGGGAAAGCTCTTCAAGAGGCCAACGTCCTGACTTTC
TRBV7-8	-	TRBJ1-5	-	CASTGGDRQPQHF	TGTGCTAGTACGGGGGGTGATCGTCAGCCCCAGCATTTT
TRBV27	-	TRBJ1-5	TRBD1	CASTRTSGGGNQPQHF	TGTGCCAGCACCCGAACCTCAGGGGGCGGCAATCAGCCCCAGCATTTT
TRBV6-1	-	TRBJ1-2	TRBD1	CASSDRQGLYTF	TGTGCCAGCAGTGATAGACAGGGATTGTACACCTTC
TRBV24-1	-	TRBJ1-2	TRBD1	CATSAGTDYGYTF	TGTGCCACCAGCGCCGGGACAGACTATGGCTACACCTTC
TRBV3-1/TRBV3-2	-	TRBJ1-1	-	CASSQDWRIEAFF	TGTGCCAGCAGCCAAGATTGGCGGATTGAAGCTTTCTTT
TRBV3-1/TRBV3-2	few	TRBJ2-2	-	CASSQDKLLTNTGELFF	TGTGCCAGCAGCCAAGATAAACTCCTAACGAACACCGGGGAGCTGTTTTTT
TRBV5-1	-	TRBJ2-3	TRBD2	CASSRGLAGENTQYF	TGCGCCAGCAGCCGAGGACTAGCGGGAGAGAATACGCAGTATTTT
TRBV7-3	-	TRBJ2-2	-	CASSTRRGTGELFF	TGTGCCAGCAGCACCCGGAGAGGCACCGGGGAGCTGTTTTTT
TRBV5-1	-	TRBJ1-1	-	CASSLQQQGNTEAFF	TGCGCCAGCAGCCTACAACAACAGGGCAATACTGAAGCTTTCTTT
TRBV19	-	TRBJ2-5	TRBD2	CASSTSSIGTSGNQAQYF	TGTGCCAGTAGTACCTCCTCCATCGGGACTAGCGGGAATCAAGCCCAGTACTTC
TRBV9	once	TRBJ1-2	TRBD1	CASSVAGTEPGYTF	TGTGCCAGCAGCGTAGCGGGGACAGAGCCTGGCTACACCTTC
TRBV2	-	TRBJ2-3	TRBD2	CASRGTSGFTDTQYF	TGTGCCAGCAGGGGGACTAGCGGGTTCACAGATACGCAGTATTTT
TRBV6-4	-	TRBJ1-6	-	CASSRDNYNSPLHF	TGTGCCAGCAGCCGGGACAACTATAATTCACCCCTCCACTTT
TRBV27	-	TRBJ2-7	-	CASSFLSSYEQYF	TGTGCCAGCAGTTTCCTTAGCTCCTACGAGCAGTACTTC
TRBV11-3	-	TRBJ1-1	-	CASSLGGPNTEAFF	TGTGCCAGCAGCTTAGGGGGCCCGAACACTGAAGCTTTCTTT
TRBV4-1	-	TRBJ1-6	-	CASTVSMGPNSPLHF	TGCGCCAGCACCGTCTCAATGGGGCCTAATTCACCCCTCCACTTT
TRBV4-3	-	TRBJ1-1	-	CASSRKLRWNTEAFF	TGCGCCAGCAGCAGAAAGCTTCGATGGAACACTGAAGCTTTCTTT
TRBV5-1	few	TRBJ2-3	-	CASSLGENAVGTQYF	TGCGCCAGCAGCTTGGGCGAAAATGCGGTGGGTACGCAGTATTTT
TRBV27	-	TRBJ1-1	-	CASSPRVEGTEAFF	TGTGCCAGCAGTCCGCGGGTGGAGGGGACTGAAGCTTTCTTT
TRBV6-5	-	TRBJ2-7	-	CASSSLLLQGYEQYF	TGTGCCAGCAGTTCCTTACTTTTACAGGGATACGAGCAGTACTTC
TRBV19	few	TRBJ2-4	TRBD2	CASSIGEREVHIQYF	TGTGCCAGTAGTATAGGAGAGCGGGAGGTGCACATTCAGTACTTC
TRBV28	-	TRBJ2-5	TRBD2	CASRPHGTSGQETQYF	TGTGCCAGCAGGCCTCACGGGACTAGCGGACAAGAGACCCAGTACTTC
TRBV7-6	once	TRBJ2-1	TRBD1	CASSLMAGTGDFGEQFF	TGTGCCAGCAGCTTAATGGCCGGGACAGGGGATTTTGGTGAGCAGTTCTTC
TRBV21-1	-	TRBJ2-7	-	CASSMTGTGTYEQYF	TGTGCCAGCAGCATGACCGGGACAGGGACCTACGAGCAGTACTTC
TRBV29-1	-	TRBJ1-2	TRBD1	CSVGTGVDYGYTF	TGCAGCGTCGGGACAGGAGTTGACTATGGCTACACCTTC
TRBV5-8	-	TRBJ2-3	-	CASSLAQGGPDTQYF	TGTGCCAGCAGCTTGGCACAGGGTGGCCCAGATACGCAGTATTTT
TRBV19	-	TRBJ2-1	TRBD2	CASSISGSYNEQFF	TGTGCCAGTAGTATAAGCGGGAGCTACAATGAGCAGTTCTTC